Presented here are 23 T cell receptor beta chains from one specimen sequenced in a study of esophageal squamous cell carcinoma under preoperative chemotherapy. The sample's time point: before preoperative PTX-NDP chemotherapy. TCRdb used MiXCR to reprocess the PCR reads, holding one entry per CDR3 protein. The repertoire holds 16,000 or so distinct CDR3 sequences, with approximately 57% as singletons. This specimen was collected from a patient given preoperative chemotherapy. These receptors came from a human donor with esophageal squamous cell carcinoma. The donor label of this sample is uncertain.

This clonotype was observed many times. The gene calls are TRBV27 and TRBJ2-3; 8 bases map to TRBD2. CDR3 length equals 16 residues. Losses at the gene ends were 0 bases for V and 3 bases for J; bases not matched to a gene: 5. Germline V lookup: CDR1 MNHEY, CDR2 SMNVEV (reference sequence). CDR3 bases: TGTGCCAGCAGTTTATCCCTGGGCGGGAGGACAGATACGCAGTATTTT. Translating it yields CASSLSLGGRTDTQYF.

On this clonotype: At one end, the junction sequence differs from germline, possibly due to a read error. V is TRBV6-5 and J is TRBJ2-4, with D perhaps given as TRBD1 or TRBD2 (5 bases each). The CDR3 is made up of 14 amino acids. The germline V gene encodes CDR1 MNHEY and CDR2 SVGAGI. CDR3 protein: CASSYGMGTNTLYF. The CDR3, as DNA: TGTGCCAGCAGTTACGGGATGGGGACCAACACGCTGTATTTC.

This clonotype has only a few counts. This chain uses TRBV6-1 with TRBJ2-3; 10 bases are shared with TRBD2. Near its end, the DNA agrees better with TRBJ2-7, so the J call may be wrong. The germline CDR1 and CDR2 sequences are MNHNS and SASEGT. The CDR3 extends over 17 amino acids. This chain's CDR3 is CASSASGGGSGTDTQYF. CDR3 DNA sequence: TGTGCCAGCAGTGCGAGCGGGGGGGGGAGCGGCACAGATACGCAGTACTTC.

Here the CDR3 reads CASTGGNEQYF. The DNA of the CDR3 is TGTGCCAGCACCGGAGGGAATGAGCAGTACTTC. This chain links TRBV7-8 with TRBJ2-4; D is perhaps TRBD2 (6 bases). The V and J ends lost 7 bases and 13 bases respectively, with 14 bases between them. Germline lookup yields CDR1 SGHVS and CDR2 FQNEAQ. There are 11 residues in the CDR3.

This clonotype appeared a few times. The CDR3 DNA reads TGTGCCAGCACCCTTAGCTCCGCCGGCACAGATACGCAGTATTTT. Residues: CASTLSSAGTDTQYF. V gene TRBV12-3 or TRBV12-4 combines with J gene TRBJ2-3; D is ambiguous. V dropped 7 bases and J dropped 1 base, with 15 bases sitting between them. There are 15 residues in the CDR3.

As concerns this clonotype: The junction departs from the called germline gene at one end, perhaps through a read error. The DNA of the CDR3 is TGTGCCAGCAGAACCGGACAGGGGGGCACAGATGAGCTGTATTTT. This gives the protein CASRTGQGGTDELYF. V and J are TRBV6-1 and TRBJ2-2, with 10 bases lining up with TRBD1. Per germline, CDR1 MNHNS and CDR2 SASEGT. The CDR3 totals 15 residues.

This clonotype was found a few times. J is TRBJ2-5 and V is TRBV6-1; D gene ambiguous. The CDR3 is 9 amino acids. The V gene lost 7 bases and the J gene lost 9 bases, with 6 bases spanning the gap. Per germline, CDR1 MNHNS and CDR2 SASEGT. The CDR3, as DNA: TGTGCCAGCACCCCCCCCCAGTACTTC. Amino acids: CASTPPQYF.

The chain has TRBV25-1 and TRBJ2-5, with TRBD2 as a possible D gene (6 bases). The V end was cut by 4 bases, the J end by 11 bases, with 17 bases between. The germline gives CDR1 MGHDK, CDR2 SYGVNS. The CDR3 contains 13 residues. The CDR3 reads CASSGYGGEKQYF. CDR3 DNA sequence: TGTGCCAGCAGTGGATACGGGGGAGAGAAGCAGTACTTC.

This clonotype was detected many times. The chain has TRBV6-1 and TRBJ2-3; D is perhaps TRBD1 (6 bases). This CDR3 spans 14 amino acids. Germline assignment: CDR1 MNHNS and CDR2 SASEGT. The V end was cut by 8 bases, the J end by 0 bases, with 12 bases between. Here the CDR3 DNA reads TGTGCCAGCGGATCAGGGGACAGCACAGATACGCAGTATTTT. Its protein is CASGSGDSTDTQYF.

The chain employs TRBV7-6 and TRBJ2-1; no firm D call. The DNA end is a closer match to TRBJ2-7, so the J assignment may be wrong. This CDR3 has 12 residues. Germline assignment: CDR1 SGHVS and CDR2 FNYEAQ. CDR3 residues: CASSDDIYEQYF. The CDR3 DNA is TGTGCCAGCAGCGACGACATCTACGAGCAGTACTTC.

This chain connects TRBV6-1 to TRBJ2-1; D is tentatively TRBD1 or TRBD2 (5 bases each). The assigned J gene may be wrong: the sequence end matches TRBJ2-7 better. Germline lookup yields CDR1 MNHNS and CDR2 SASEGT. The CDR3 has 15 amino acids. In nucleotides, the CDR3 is TGTGCCAGCAGGCTCCGGGACCAACCTACCTACGAGCAGTACTTC. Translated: CASRLRDQPTYEQYF.

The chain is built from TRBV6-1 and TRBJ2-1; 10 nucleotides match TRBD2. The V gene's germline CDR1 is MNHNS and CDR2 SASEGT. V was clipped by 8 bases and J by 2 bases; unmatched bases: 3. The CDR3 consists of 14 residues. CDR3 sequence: CASGGTSAYNEQFF. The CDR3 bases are TGTGCCAGCGGTGGGACTAGCGCCTACAATGAGCAGTTCTTC.

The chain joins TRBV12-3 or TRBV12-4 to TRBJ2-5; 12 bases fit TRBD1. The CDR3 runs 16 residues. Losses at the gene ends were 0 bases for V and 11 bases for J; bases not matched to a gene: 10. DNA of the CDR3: TGTGCCAGCAGTTTAGCCGGGACAGGGGGCTACAATGAGCAGTACTTC. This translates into CASSLAGTGGYNEQYF.

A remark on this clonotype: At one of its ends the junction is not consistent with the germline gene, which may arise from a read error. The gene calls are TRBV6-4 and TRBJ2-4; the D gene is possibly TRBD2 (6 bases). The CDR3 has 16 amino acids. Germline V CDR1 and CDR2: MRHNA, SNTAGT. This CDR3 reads CASSDSGRRGTDTQYF. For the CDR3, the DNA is TGTGCCAGCAGTGACTCGGGGCGGCGGGGCACAGACACGCAGTATTTC.

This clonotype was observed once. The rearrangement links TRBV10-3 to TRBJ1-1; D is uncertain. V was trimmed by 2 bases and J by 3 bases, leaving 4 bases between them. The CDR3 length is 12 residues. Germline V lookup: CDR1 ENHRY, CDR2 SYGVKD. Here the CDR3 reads CAISEGDTEAFF. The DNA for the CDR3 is TGTGCCATCAGTGAGGGGGACACTGAAGCTTTCTTT.

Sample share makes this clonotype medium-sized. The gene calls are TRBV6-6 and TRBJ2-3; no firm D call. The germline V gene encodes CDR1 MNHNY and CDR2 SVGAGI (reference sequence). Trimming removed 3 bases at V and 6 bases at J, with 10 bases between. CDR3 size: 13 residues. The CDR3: CASSYYPRDTQYF. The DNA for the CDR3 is TGTGCCAGCAGTTATTACCCTAGGGATACGCAGTATTTT.

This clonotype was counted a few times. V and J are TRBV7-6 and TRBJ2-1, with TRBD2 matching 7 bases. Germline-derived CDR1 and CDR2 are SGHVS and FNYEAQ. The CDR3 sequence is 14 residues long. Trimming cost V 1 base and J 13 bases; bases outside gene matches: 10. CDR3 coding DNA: TGTGCCAGCAGCTTAGAGGTGGTTCTAGCGGAACAGTTCTTC. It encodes CASSLEVVLAEQFF.

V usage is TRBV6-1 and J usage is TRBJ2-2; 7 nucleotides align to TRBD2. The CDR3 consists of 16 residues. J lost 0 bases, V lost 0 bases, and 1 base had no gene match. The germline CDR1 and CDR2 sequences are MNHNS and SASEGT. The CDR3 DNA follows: TGTGCCAGCAGTGAAGCGGGGGGGTCGAACACCGGGGAGCTGTTTTTT. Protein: CASSEAGGSNTGELFF.

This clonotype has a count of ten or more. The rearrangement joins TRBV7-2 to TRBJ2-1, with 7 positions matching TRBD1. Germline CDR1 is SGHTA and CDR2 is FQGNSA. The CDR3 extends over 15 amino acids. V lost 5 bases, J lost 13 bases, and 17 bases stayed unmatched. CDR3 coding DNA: TGTGCCAGCAGCCCCCCGACAGGGTCCAAAAACATTCAGTTCTTC. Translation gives CASSPPTGSKNIQFF.

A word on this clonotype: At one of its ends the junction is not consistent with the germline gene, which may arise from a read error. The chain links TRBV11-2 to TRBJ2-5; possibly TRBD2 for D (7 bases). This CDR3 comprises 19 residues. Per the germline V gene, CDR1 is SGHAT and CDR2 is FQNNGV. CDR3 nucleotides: TGTGCCAGCAGCTACCGACCGGGGCGAGGGGGAGGGGGAACAGAGACGCAGTACTTT. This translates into CASSYRPGRGGGGTETQYF.

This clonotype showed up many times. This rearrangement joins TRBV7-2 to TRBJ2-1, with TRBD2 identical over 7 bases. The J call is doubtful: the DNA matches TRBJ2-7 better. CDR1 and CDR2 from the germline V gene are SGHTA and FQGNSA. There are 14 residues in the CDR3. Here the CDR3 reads CASSLDPSGYEQYF. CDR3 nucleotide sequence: TGTGCCAGCAGCTTAGATCCTAGCGGCTACGAGCAGTACTTC.

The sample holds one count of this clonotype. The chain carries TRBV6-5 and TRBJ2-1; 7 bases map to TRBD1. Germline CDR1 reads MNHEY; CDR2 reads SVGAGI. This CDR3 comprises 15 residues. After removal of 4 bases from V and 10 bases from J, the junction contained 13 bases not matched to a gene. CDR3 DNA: TGTGCCAGCAGTTCCCCGAGACAGGGAATTGGAGAGCAGTTCTTC. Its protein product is CASSSPRQGIGEQFF.

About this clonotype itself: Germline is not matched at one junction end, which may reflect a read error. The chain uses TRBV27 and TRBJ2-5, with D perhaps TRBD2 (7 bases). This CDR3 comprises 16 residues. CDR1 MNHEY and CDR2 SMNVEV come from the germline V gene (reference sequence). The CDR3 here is CASRFSLGGEQDTQYF. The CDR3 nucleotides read TGTGCCAGCAGGTTCAGCTTAGGGGGGGAGCAAGATACGCAGTATTTC.